A selection of T cell receptor beta chains follows, all from one sample in a study of CD8+ T cells in alopecia areata. This table comes from immunoSEQ multiplex PCR, and its TCRdb copy is limited to in-frame clones, with some not included. The sample shows 65,000 to 75,000 clones, approximately 28% of them seen only once. The starting material was CD8+ T cells sorted from blood, obtained at week 4, from a patient treated with tofacitinib. Receptors originate from a human donor with alopecia areata. Each CDR3 is given with its conserved first and last residue. The D gene is left open where the match is weak. Rows may omit the clone size; those that give it use once, few, many or a size class.

d_call j_call v_call clone_size cdr3_nt cdr3_aa
NA TRBJ2-2 TRBV4-2 once TGTGCCAGCGAGCCGGACAGACTATCGAACACCGGGGAGCTGTTTTTT CASEPDRLSNTGELFF
TRBD1 TRBJ2-3 TRBV5-6 few TGTGCCAGCAGCTTGGGGACAAACAGGGGGCGAAATACGCAGTATTTT CASSLGTNRGRNTQYF
NA TRBJ1-1 TRBV11-2 NA TGTGCCAGCAGCTTCGGGTCCGTGGGAGCTTTCTTT CASSFGSVGAFF
NA TRBJ2-7 TRBV4-1 NA TGCGCCAGCAGCCAAGGTAGCGGCTCCTACGAGCAGTACTTC CASSQGSGSYEQYF
NA TRBJ1-4 TRBV9 NA TGTGCCAGCAGCAGTGAGGAGTATGGGGAAAAACTGTTTTTT CASSSEEYGEKLFF
NA TRBJ1-2 TRBV29-1 few TGCAGCGTTCGCGAGGGCAGTGATGGCTACACCTTC CSVREGSDGYTF
NA TRBJ2-7 TRBV7-6 NA TGTGCCAGCAGCTTAGCGTATGGTAGGGGCTACGAGCAGTACTTC CASSLAYGRGYEQYF
TRBD1 TRBJ2-7 TRBV4-1 NA TGCGCCAGCAGCCAAGAAGGGGACAGCTCCTACGAGCAGTACTTC CASSQEGDSSYEQYF
TRBD2 TRBJ2-5 TRBV7-2 NA TGTGCCAGCAGCCTCACTAGCGGGAGTGGAGAGACCCAGTACTTC CASSLTSGSGETQYF
TRBD1 TRBJ1-5 TRBV6-1 NA TGTGCCAGCAGTGGGGACAGGAGGGGCAATCAGCCCCAGCATTTT CASSGDRRGNQPQHF
TRBD1 TRBJ2-1 TRBV4-1 once TGCGCCAGCAGCCCCGGACAGGGGAGGGACAATGAGCAGTTCTTC CASSPGQGRDNEQFF
TRBD1 TRBJ2-7 TRBV5-6 NA TGTGCCAGCAGCTTCGGGACAGGGTTCTACGAGCAGTACTTC CASSFGTGFYEQYF
NA TRBJ2-7 TRBV30 NA TGTGCCTGGAGTTGGGGGGGCCCGTACGAGCAGTACTTC CAWSWGGPYEQYF
NA TRBJ2-1 TRBV5-1 NA TGCGCCAGCAGCTTAGACAATGAGCAGTTCTTC CASSLDNEQFF
TRBD2 TRBJ2-1 TRBV9 once TGTGCCAGCAGCGTAGAAGCGGGAGGGTACAATGAGCAGTTCTTC CASSVEAGGYNEQFF
NA TRBJ1-2 TRBV5-1 NA TGCGCCAGCAGCTTGGCAGGGGACTATGGCTACACCTTC CASSLAGDYGYTF
NA TRBJ2-2 TRBV29-1 NA TGCAGCGTCCGCTCGACAAGGCCGGCGGGGGAGCTGTTTTTT CSVRSTRPAGELFF